The clone carrying this T cell receptor beta chain was picked up a small number of times. Its antigen is not identified. This sample was taken from a study of OX40 agonist ivuxolimab in advanced cancers. Study-wide points: Normalized T-cell clonal expansion was also low in a subset of nonresponders. On average, CD8+ T cells showed a greater number of expanded clones than CD4+.

Trimming stripped 1 base from V and 7 bases from J, with 10 bases between. The CDR3 totals 13 residues. Germline CDR1 LGHNA, CDR2 YSLEER. Profiling relied on immunoSEQ multiplex PCR, and the TCRdb table lists in-frame clones only, not all of them. The sample lists 40,000 to 60,000 clones; more than 65% were seen once. If patients had autoimmune disease history or systemic immunosuppression, they were excluded. On cycle 4 day 1 and cycle 7 day 1, as well as at baseline, blood was sampled. The sample was CD4+ or CD8+ T cells sorted from blood, taken in a trial of the OX40 agonist ivuxolimab. The rearrangement links TRBV4-3 to TRBJ1-1; D gene unclear. The receptor was derived from an adult with an advanced solid tumor such as melanoma, head and neck, liver or kidney cancer. CDR3 bases: TGCGCCAGCAGCCAAGTGTTGGAGGTTGAAGCTTTCTTT. Its translation: CASSQVLEVEAFF.